Below, one T cell receptor (beta chain) is given with its context. As yet, its antigen is unknown. This sample was taken from a study of molecular identifiers for immune sequencing clone quantification. Trimming left V 5 bases short and J 9 bases short, with 20 bases between. Germline loops: CDR1 SNHLY, CDR2 FYNNEI. This CDR3 spans 15 amino acids. CD8+CD4-CCR7+CD45RA+ cells were sorted as naive CD8 T cells. Broader study findings: Sharing of a barcode by identical TCR molecules could cause highly expanded clone sizes to be underestimated. Over 97% of CMV-specific effector molecules, but under 1% of naive ones, were in clones above 20 copies.

Previously described methods with listed TCR primers produced the bulk TCR libraries. MiXCR, applied by TCRdb to the PCR reads, yields one record per CDR3 protein. The repertoire holds about 510,000 distinct CDR3 sequences, with around 23% as singletons. Sequencing was performed on naive CD8+ T cells from blood, with Jurkat cell RNA spiked in. The subset here: FACS-sorted CD8+CD4-CCR7+CD45RA+ naive T cells. This clonotype was obtained from a human donor in good health. Some libraries in this study had Jurkat cell RNA spiked in. The chain couples TRBV2 to TRBJ2-1, with D possibly matching TRBD2 (5 bases). DNA for the CDR3: TGTGCCAGCAGTCAACTAGTAAACTCAAAGGGTGAGCAGTTCTTC. This codes for CASSQLVNSKGEQFF.